This TCR beta chain was sequenced during a study of blood T cell repertoires in COVID-19. Original processing notes: Using reference gene primer amplification, nucleated cell counts were estimated. Sequencing used immunoSEQ multiplex PCR; TCRdb keeps in-frame clones, though not all of them. The V and J calls and clone size are taken from that table; D and trimming were inferred from the DNA. Of 250,000 to 300,000 clones listed, around 84% are singletons. Clinical history as reported by participants underpinned cohort assignment. CDR1 is KGHSH, CDR2 LQKENI, per germline. The CDR3 length is 16 residues. The V end was cut by 1 base, the J end by 0 bases, with 11 bases between.

The chain links TRBV18 to TRBJ2-3, with D tentatively TRBD2 (6 bases). The receptor's source is a man aged 25-45 years with acute COVID-19. The sequenced sample was PBMCs or T cells enriched from blood (not recorded which). CDR3: CASSPRSGGSTDTQYF. In DNA, the CDR3 is TGTGCCAGCTCACCACGGTCCGGGGGTAGCACAGATACGCAGTATTTT. The full variable domain, its missing parts supplied by reference TRBV18 and TRBJ2-3, is NAGVMQNPRHLVRRRGQEARLRCSPMKGHSHVYWYRQLPEEGLKFMVYLQKENIIDESGMPKERFSAEFPKEGPSILRIQQVVRGDSAAYFCASSPRSGGSTDTQYFGPGTRLTVL.